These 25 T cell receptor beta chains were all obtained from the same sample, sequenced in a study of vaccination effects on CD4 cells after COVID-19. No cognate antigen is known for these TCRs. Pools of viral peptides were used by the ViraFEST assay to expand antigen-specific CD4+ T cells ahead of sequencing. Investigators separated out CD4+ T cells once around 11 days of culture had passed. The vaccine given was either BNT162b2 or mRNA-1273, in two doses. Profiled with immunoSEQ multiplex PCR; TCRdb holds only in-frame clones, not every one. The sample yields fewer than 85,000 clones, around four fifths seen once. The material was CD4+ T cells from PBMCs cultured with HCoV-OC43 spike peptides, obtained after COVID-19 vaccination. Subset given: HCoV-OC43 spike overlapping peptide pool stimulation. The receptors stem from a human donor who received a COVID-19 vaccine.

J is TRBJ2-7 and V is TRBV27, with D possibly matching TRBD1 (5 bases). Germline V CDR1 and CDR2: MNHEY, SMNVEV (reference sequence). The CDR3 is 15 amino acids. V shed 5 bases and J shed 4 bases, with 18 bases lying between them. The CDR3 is CASSPRQRAPYEQYV. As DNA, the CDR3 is TGTGCCAGCAGTCCGAGACAGCGTGCCCCATACGAGCAGTACGTC.

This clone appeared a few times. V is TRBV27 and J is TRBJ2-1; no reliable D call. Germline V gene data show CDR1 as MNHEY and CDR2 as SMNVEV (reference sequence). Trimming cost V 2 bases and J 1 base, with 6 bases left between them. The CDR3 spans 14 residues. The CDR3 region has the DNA TGTGCCAGCAGTTTACAACAGTCCTACAATGAGCAGTTCTTC. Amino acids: CASSLQQSYNEQFF.

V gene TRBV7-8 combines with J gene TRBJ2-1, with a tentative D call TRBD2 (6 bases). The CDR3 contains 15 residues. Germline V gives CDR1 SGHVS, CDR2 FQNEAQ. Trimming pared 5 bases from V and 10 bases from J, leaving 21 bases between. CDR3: CASSPRLELRGEQFF. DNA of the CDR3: TGTGCCAGCAGCCCACGACTAGAGCTAAGAGGGGAGCAGTTCTTC. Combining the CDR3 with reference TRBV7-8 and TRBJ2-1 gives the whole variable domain GAGVSQSPRYKVAKRGQDVALRCDPISGHVSLFWYQQALGQGPEFLTYFQNEAQLDKSGLPSDRFFAERPEGSVSTLKIQRTQQEDSAVYLCASSPRLELRGEQFFGPGTRLTVL.

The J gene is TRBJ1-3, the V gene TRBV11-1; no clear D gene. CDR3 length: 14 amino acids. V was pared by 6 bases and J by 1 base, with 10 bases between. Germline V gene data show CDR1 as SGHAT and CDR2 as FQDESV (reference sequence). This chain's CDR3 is CASSRGSSGNTIYF. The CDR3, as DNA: TGTGCCAGCAGTCGAGGAAGTTCTGGAAACACCATATATTTT.

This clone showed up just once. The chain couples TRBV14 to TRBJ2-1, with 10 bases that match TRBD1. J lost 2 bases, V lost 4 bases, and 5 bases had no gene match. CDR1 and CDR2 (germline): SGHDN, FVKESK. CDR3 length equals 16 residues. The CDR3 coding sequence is TGTGCCAGCAGCCCGTTCGGGACAGGGGCCTACAATGAGCAGTTCTTC. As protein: CASSPFGTGAYNEQFF.

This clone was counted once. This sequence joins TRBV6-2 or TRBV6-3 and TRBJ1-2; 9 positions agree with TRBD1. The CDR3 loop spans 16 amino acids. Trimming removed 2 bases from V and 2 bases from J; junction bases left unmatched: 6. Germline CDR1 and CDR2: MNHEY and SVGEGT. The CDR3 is CASSYLDRGLNYGYTF. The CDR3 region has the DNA TGTGCCAGCAGTTACCTGGACAGGGGACTAAACTATGGCTACACCTTC.

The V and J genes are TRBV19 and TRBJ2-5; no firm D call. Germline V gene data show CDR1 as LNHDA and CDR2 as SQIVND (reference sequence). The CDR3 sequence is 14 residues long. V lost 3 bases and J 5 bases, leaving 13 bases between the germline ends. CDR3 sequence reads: CASSITGLGETQYF. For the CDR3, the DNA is TGTGCCAGTAGTATTACTGGTCTCGGGGAGACCCAGTACTTC.

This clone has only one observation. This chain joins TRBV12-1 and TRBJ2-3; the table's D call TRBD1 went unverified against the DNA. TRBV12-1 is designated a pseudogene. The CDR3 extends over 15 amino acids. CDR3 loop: CASGFRGKNTDTQYF. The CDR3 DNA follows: TGTGCCAGCGGTTTTAGGGGGAAAAATACAGATACGCAGTATTTT.

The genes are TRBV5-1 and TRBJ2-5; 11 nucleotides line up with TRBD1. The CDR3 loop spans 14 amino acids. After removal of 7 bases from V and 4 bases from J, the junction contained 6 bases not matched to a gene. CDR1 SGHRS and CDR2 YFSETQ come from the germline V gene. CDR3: CASRTGTGGETQYF. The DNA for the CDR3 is TGCGCCAGCCGAACCGGGACAGGGGGAGAGACCCAGTACTTC.

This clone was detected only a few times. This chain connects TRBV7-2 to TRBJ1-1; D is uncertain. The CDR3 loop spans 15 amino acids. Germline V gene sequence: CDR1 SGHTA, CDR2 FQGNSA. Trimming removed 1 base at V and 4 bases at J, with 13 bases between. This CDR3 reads CASSLVGRIGTEAFF. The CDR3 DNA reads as TGTGCCAGCAGCTTAGTGGGGAGGATCGGCACTGAAGCTTTCTTT.

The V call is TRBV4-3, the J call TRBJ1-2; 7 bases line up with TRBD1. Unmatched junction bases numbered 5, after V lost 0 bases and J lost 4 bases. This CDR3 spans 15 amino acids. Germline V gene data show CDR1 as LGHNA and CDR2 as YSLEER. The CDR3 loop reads CASSQDGQAGYGYTF. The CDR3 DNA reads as TGCGCCAGCAGCCAAGATGGACAGGCTGGCTATGGCTACACCTTC.

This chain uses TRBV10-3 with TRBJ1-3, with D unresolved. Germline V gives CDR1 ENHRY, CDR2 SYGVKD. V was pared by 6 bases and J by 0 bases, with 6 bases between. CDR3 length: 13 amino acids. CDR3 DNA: TGTGCCATCAGGGAACCCTCTGGAAACACCATATATTTT. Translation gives CAIREPSGNTIYF.

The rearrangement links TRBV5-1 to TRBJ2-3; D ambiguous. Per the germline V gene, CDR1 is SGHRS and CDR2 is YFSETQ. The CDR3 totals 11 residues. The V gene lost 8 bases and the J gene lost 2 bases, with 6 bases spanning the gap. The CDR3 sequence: CASSNTDTQYF. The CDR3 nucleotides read TGCGCCAGTAGCAACACAGATACGCAGTATTTT.

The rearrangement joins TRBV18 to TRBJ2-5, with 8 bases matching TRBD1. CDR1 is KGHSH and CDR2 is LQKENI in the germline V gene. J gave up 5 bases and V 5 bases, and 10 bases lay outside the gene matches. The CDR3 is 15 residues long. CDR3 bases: TGTGCCAGCTCATTTATCCAGGGGGCGCGGGAGACCCAGTACTTC. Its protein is CASSFIQGARETQYF.

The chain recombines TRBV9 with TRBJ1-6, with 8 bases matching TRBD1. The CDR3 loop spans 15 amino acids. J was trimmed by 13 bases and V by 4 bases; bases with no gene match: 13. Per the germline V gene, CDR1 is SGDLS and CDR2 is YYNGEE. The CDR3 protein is CASSRIGTGNLPLHF. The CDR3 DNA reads TGTGCCAGCAGCCGAATCGGGACAGGAAATCTTCCCCTCCACTTT. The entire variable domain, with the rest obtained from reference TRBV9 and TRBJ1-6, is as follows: DSGVTQTPKHLITATGQRVTLRCSPRSGDLSVYWYQQSLDQGLQFLIQYYNGEERAKGNILERFSAQQFPDLHSELNLSSLELGDSALYFCASSRIGTGNLPLHFGNGTRLTVT.

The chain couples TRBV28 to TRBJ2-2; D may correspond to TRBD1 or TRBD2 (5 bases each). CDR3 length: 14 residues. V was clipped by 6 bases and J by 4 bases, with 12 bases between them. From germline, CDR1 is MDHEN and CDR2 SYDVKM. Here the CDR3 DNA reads TGTGCCAGCAGGGGACGGGCTCTCACCGGGGAGCTGTTTTTT. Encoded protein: CASRGRALTGELFF.

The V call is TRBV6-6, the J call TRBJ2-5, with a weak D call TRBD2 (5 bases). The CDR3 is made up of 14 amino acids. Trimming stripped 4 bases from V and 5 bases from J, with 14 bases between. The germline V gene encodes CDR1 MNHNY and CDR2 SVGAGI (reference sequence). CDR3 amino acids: CASSFLGRGETQYF. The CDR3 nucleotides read TGTGCCAGCAGTTTTCTCGGGCGAGGGGAGACCCAGTACTTC.

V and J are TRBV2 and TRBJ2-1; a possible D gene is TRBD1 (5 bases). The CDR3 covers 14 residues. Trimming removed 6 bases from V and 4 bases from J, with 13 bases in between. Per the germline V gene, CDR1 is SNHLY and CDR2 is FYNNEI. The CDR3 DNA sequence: TGTGCCAGCAGCCCCGAAAGGGGTTACAATGAGCAGTTCTTC. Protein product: CASSPERGYNEQFF.

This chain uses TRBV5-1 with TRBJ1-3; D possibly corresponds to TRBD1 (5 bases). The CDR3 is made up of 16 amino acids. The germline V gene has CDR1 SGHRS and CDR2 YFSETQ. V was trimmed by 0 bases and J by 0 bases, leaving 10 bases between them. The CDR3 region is CASSLVGGNSGNTIYF. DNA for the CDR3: TGCGCCAGCAGCTTGGTCGGGGGGAACTCTGGAAACACCATATATTTT.

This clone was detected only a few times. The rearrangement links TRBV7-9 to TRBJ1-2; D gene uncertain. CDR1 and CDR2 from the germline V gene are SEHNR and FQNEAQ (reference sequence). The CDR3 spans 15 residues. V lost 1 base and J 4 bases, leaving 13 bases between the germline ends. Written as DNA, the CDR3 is TGTGCCAGCAGCTTAGTACGGCAGACCATCTATGGCTACACCTTC. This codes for CASSLVRQTIYGYTF.

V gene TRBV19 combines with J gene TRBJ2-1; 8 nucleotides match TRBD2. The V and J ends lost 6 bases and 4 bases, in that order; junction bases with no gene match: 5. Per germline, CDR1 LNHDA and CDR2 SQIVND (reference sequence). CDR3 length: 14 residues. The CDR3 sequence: CASRGSGGYNEQFF. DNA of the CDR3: TGTGCCAGTAGAGGCAGCGGGGGTTACAATGAGCAGTTCTTC.

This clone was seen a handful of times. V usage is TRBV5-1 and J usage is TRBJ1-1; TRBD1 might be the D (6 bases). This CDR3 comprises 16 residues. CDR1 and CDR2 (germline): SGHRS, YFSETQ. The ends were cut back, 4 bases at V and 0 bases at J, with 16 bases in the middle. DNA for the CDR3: TGCGCCAGCAGCCCTACGACAGGTCCGTTGAACACTGAAGCTTTCTTT. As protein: CASSPTTGPLNTEAFF.

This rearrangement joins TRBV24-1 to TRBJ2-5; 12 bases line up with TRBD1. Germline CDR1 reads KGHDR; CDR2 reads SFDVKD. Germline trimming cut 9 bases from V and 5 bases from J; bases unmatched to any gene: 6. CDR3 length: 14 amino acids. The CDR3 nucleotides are TGTGCCACCGGGACAGGGGGCATAAAGGAGACCCAGTACTTC. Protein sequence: CATGTGGIKETQYF.

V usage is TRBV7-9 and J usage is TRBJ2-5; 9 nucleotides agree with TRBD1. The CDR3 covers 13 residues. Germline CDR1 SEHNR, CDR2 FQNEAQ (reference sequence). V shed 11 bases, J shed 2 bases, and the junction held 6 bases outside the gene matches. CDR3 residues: CAGGDRAQETQYF. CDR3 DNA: TGTGCCGGGGGGGACAGGGCTCAAGAGACCCAGTACTTC. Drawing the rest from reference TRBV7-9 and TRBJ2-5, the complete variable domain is DTGVSQNPRHKITKRGQNVTFRCDPISEHNRLYWYRQTLGQGPEFLTYFQNEAQLEKSRLLSDRFSAERPKGSFSTLEIQRTEQGDSAMYLCAGGDRAQETQYFGPGTRLLVL.

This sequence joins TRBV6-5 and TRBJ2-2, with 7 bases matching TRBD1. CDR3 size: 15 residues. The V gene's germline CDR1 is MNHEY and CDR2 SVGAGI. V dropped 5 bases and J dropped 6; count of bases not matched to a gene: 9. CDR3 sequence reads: CASSRQGAIAGELFF. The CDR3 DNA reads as TGTGCCAGCAGTAGACAGGGAGCAATCGCCGGGGAGCTGTTTTTT.